A selection of T cell receptor beta chains follows, all from one sample in a study of T cells in localized non-small cell lung cancer. Sequencing was performed with immunoSEQ multiplex PCR; in TCRdb, only in-frame clones are kept and a portion is missing. This table has fewer than 40,000 clones, around 86% appearing once. The sample was peripheral blood, taken before any cancer treatment. The receptors derive from a male donor older than 55 with stage III lung adenocarcinoma. The CDR3 runs from the conserved cysteine through the conserved F or W. Each record gives: V gene, clone size, J gene, D gene, CDR3 protein, CDR3 DNA. A D gene is named only where the DNA matches it firmly. Expanded clones get a size class; other rows say once, few or many, or leave the size out.

v_gene: TRBV6-1
abundance: NA
j_gene: TRBJ2-7
d_gene: NA
CDR3aa: CASSGMRGPYEQYF
CDR3nt: TGTGCCAGCAGTGGCATGAGGGGTCCTTACGAGCAGTACTTC

v_gene: TRBV7-2
abundance: NA
j_gene: TRBJ1-4
d_gene: NA
CDR3aa: CASSFEGRSGKLFF
CDR3nt: TGTGCCAGCAGCTTCGAGGGACGGTCAGGAAAACTGTTTTTT

v_gene: TRBV7-9
abundance: NA
j_gene: TRBJ2-2
d_gene: TRBD1
CDR3aa: CASSFGQGETGELFF
CDR3nt: TGTGCCAGCAGCTTTGGACAGGGGGAGACCGGGGAGCTGTTTTTT

v_gene: TRBV6-9
abundance: NA
j_gene: TRBJ2-7
d_gene: TRBD2
CDR3aa: CASSYKREHGEQYF
CDR3nt: TGTGCCAGCAGTTACAAGCGGGAGCACGGCGAGCAGTACTTC

v_gene: TRBV19
abundance: NA
j_gene: TRBJ2-5
d_gene: TRBD2
CDR3aa: CASSIGTSGFRETQYF
CDR3nt: TGTGCCAGTAGTATAGGGACTAGCGGATTCAGGGAGACCCAGTACTTC

v_gene: TRBV28
abundance: NA
j_gene: TRBJ1-2
d_gene: NA
CDR3aa: CASSTSDMGSGYTF
CDR3nt: TGTGCCAGCAGTACATCGGACATGGGAAGTGGCTACACCTTC

v_gene: TRBV5-1
abundance: NA
j_gene: TRBJ2-1
d_gene: TRBD2
CDR3aa: CASSLNSGSSYNEQFF
CDR3nt: TGCGCCAGCAGCTTAAACAGCGGGAGTTCCTACAATGAGCAGTTCTTC

v_gene: TRBV4-1
abundance: NA
j_gene: TRBJ2-5
d_gene: NA
CDR3aa: CASSQDEGETQYF
CDR3nt: TGCGCCAGCAGCCAAGATGAGGGGGAGACCCAGTACTTC

v_gene: TRBV7-9
abundance: NA
j_gene: TRBJ2-7
d_gene: TRBD2
CDR3aa: CASSSAGGYEQYF
CDR3nt: TGTGCCAGCAGCTCAGCGGGAGGGTACGAGCAGTACTTC

v_gene: TRBV7-6
abundance: NA
j_gene: TRBJ1-2
d_gene: TRBD1
CDR3aa: CASSPTGNYGYTF
CDR3nt: TGTGCCAGCAGCCCGACAGGGAACTATGGCTACACCTTC

v_gene: TRBV9
abundance: few
j_gene: TRBJ1-2
d_gene: NA
CDR3aa: CASSVDQGWGYTF
CDR3nt: TGTGCCAGCAGCGTAGATCAGGGCTGGGGCTACACCTTC

v_gene: TRBV5-1
abundance: NA
j_gene: TRBJ1-1
d_gene: NA
CDR3aa: CASSFLRENTEAFF
CDR3nt: TGCGCCAGCAGCTTCCTGAGGGAGAACACTGAAGCTTTCTTT

v_gene: TRBV10-1
abundance: NA
j_gene: TRBJ1-3
d_gene: NA
CDR3aa: CASSGHLSVGGNSGNTIYF
CDR3nt: TGCGCCAGCAGTGGACATTTATCGGTCGGGGGCAACTCTGGAAACACCATATATTTT

v_gene: TRBV19
abundance: NA
j_gene: TRBJ1-3
d_gene: NA
CDR3aa: CASSIIAISGNTIYF
CDR3nt: TGTGCCAGTAGTATAATCGCTATCTCTGGAAACACCATATATTTT

v_gene: TRBV27
abundance: NA
j_gene: TRBJ2-1
d_gene: TRBD2
CDR3aa: CASSSPPLGLAALRVYNEQFF
CDR3nt: TGTGCCAGCAGTTCCCCCCCCCTGGGACTAGCGGCCTTACGGGTCTACAATGAGCAGTTCTTC

v_gene: TRBV19
abundance: NA
j_gene: TRBJ2-1
d_gene: NA
CDR3aa: CASSSPGLPNNEQFF
CDR3nt: TGTGCCAGTAGTTCTCCTGGACTACCAAACAATGAGCAGTTCTTC

v_gene: TRBV11-2
abundance: NA
j_gene: TRBJ2-7
d_gene: NA
CDR3aa: CASSLSQTTTYEQYF
CDR3nt: TGTGCCAGCAGCTTATCCCAGACAACTACCTACGAGCAGTACTTC

v_gene: TRBV2
abundance: once
j_gene: TRBJ2-3
d_gene: NA
CDR3aa: CASTGLSSGTQYF
CDR3nt: TGTGCCAGCACGGGACTCTCTTCCGGTACGCAGTATTTT

v_gene: TRBV6-5
abundance: NA
j_gene: TRBJ2-5
d_gene: NA
CDR3aa: CASSSLGETQYF
CDR3nt: TGTGCCAGCAGTTCCTTGGGGGAGACCCAGTACTTC

v_gene: TRBV9
abundance: NA
j_gene: TRBJ1-1
d_gene: NA
CDR3aa: CASSEIRTEAFF
CDR3nt: TGTGCCAGCAGCGAGATCCGCACTGAAGCTTTCTTT

v_gene: TRBV19
abundance: NA
j_gene: TRBJ1-6
d_gene: NA
CDR3aa: CASSISNSPLHF
CDR3nt: TGTGCCAGTAGTATCAGTAATTCACCCCTCCACTTT

v_gene: TRBV7-8
abundance: NA
j_gene: TRBJ1-6
d_gene: TRBD1
CDR3aa: CASSPRTGYNSPLHF
CDR3nt: TGTGCCAGCAGCCCCCGGACAGGGTATAATTCACCCCTCCACTTT

v_gene: TRBV27
abundance: NA
j_gene: TRBJ2-5
d_gene: TRBD1
CDR3aa: CASSKKGRDRGGETQYF
CDR3nt: TGTGCCAGCTCTAAAAAGGGCCGGGACAGGGGCGGAGAGACCCAGTACTTC

v_gene: TRBV19
abundance: NA
j_gene: TRBJ1-2
d_gene: NA
CDR3aa: CASSIAAGGLSGYTF
CDR3nt: TGTGCCAGTAGTATAGCGGCGGGGGGATTGAGTGGCTACACCTTC

v_gene: TRBV18
abundance: once
j_gene: TRBJ2-7
d_gene: NA
CDR3aa: CASSQGINYEQYF
CDR3nt: TGTGCCAGCTCACAGGGGATAAACTACGAGCAGTACTTC

v_gene: TRBV13
abundance: NA
j_gene: TRBJ2-3
d_gene: TRBD2
CDR3aa: CASSLTSGRGSTDTQYF
CDR3nt: TGTGCCAGCAGCTTAACTAGCGGGAGAGGGAGCACAGATACGCAGTATTTT

v_gene: TRBV9
abundance: NA
j_gene: TRBJ1-5
d_gene: TRBD1
CDR3aa: CASSPRQGRDDMSNQPQHF
CDR3nt: TGTGCCAGCAGCCCGCGACAGGGGAGGGATGATATGAGCAATCAGCCCCAGCATTTT

v_gene: TRBV27
abundance: once
j_gene: TRBJ1-6
d_gene: NA
CDR3aa: CASSSRTGNSPLHF
CDR3nt: TGTGCCAGCAGTTCGAGGACGGGGAATTCACCCCTCCACTTT

v_gene: TRBV21-1
abundance: once
j_gene: TRBJ1-2
d_gene: NA
CDR3aa: CASSKGIPGQKRQGGYTF
CDR3nt: TGTGCCAGCAGCAAAGGAATCCCCGGACAGAAAAGACAGGGGGGCTACACCTTC

v_gene: TRBV2
abundance: NA
j_gene: TRBJ1-2
d_gene: NA
CDR3aa: CASSELGRTNYGYTF
CDR3nt: TGTGCCAGCAGTGAACTGGGGAGAACTAACTATGGCTACACCTTC

v_gene: TRBV7-8
abundance: NA
j_gene: TRBJ2-1
d_gene: TRBD2
CDR3aa: CASSLAGGSLREQFF
CDR3nt: TGTGCCAGCAGTTTAGCGGGCGGGAGCCTCCGTGAGCAGTTCTTC